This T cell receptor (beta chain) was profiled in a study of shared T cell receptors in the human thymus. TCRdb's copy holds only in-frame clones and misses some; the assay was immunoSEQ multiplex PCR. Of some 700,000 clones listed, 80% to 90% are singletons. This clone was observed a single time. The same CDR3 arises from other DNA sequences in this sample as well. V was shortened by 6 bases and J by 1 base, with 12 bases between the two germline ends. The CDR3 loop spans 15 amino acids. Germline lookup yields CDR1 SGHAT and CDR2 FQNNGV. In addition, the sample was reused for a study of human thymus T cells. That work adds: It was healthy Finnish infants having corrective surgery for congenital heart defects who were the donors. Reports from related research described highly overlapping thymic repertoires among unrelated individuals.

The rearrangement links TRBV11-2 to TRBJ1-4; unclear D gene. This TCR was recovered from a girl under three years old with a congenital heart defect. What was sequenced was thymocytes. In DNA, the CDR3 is TGTGCCAGCAGACCCGAATCGGGAACTAATGAAAAACTGTTTTTT. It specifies CASRPESGTNEKLFF. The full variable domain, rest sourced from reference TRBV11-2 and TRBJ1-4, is EAGVAQSPRYKIIEKRQSVAFWCNPISGHATLYWYQQILGQGPKLLIQFQNNGVVDDSQLPKDRFSAERLKGVDSTLKIQPAKLEDSAVYLCASRPESGTNEKLFFGSGTQLSVL.